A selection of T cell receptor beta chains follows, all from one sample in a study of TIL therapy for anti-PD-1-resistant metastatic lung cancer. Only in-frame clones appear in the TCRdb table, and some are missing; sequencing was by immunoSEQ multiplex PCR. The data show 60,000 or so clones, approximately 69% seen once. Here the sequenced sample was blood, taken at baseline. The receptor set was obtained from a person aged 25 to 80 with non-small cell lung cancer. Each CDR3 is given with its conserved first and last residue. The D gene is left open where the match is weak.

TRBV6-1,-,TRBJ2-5,CASSLGIEEETQYF
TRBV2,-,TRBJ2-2,CASSVRHIHTGELFF
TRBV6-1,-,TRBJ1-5,CASIKDVSNQPQHF
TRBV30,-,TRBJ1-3,CAWSVSGNTIYF
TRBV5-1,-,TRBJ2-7,CASRPDGGTREQYF
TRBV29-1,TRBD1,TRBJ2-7,CSVCRDRGYEQYF
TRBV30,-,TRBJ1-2,CASGRSLSNYGYTF
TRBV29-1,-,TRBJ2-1,CSVRYRGTQNNEQFF
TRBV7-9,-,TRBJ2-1,CASSLPLNYNEQFF
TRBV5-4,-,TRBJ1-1,CASSLLGEGNTEAFF
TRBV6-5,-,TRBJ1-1,CASWVVGGLAFF
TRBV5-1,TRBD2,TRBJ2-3,CASSLGLAGEDTQYF
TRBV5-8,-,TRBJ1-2,CASSSGYFNYGYTF
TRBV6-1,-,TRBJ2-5,CASSEAMGTARETQYF
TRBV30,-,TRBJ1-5,CAWGAGFSNQPQHF
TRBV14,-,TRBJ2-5,CASSLLGVQETQYF
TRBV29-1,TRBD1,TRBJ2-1,CSATDRGPSKSYNEQFF
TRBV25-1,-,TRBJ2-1,CASSDPSISSYNEQFF
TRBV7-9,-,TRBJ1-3,CASSLANGVGNTIYF
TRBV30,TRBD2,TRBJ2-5,CAWSLTSEETQYF
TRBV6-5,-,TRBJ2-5,CASSRDSRGETQYF
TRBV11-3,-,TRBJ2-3,CASSGGADTQYF
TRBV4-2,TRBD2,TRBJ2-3,CASSQDSGLAGGPLNTQYF
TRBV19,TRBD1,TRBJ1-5,CASSIQDRGDQPQHF
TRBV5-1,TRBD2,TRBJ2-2,CASSPKPLAEMNTGELFF
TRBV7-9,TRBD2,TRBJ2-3,CASSLSSVAGGNTDTQYF